This TCR beta chain came from a study of shared clonotypes between healthy human individuals (dated by TCRdb to 2020 to 2022). Notes on the research overall: A couple of women and three men aged 18 to 49 years were included in the cohort. To increase sequencing depth and limit assay-specific biases, TCR repertoire library preparation and sequencing were carried out by different laboratories using diverse techniques. Blood TCR repertoires of about 5 healthy adults were deeply sequenced to estimate repertoire size and the extent of clonotype sharing between individuals. Leukapheresis yielded between about 0.94 and 9.5 billion PBMCs per donor. For each donor, three plates each were used for CD4 naive and CD4 memory, two plates were used for CD8 naive, and one plate was used for CD8 memory. What the research found in general, with its limitations: Only blood was sampled, and tissue TCR repertoires likely differ from those in blood. Pairwise subsampling indicated that sequencing depth was expected to affect the degree of clonotype sharing among donors. Across four donors, about 5% of naive CD4, roughly 3.5% of naive CD8, about 2% of memory CD4, and under 0.45% of memory CD8 clonotypes were shared. Incomplete sequencing was indicated by rarefaction of sorted-subset datasets, despite the large sequencing depth. Compared with non-shared clonotypes, the clonotypes found in all four sorted-subset donors had higher generation probabilities. The genetic and exposure-history diversity represented was limited by the small number of donors. Naive subsets generally had larger estimated clonotype richness than memory subsets did.

On this clone itself: Its antigen remains unidentified. Base-call qualities are not available, and no considerably larger clone is one nucleotide away.

From the cysteine through the phenylalanine, the CDR3 covers 14 amino acids. Left in the record is the CDR3 DNA by itself, 42 bases read in frame from the first base. CDR1 MNHEY and CDR2 SMNVEV were looked up in the germline V gene (reference sequence). V and J are trimmed by 6 bases and 0 bases, and the gene matches miss 4 bases of the junction. Using the deep immunoSEQ assay, multiplex PCR amplified TCR CDR3 regions from genomic DNA. Extracted genomic DNA from each cell subset was spread evenly across all wells of several immunoSEQ 96-well plates, with each plate serving as a replicate. For sorted subsets, each replicate PCR was loaded with about 0.2 ug genomic DNA, equivalent to about 30,000 T cell genomes. Purified libraries were measured with a Qubit 3.0 fluorometer, size-checked on a Bioanalyzer 2100, and measured again with the KAPA Library Quantification kit. Each immunoSEQ 96-well plate was sequenced on its own single-read 150-cycle Illumina NextSeq 550 flow cell. The study's processing was this. Because the immunoSEQ output included only junctional sequences and no quality scores, the filtering could not be the same as the filtering used for full-length reads. To assign V/J genes and CDR3, sequences were annotated using PyIR, a Python wrapper for IgBLAST v1.9, with IMGT germline references. Reads were filtered out if the reads had weak V/J assignments (E-value above 1e-6), no CDR3, stop codons, out-of-frame junctions, or ambiguous translated residues. V3J clonotypes were defined as sequences sharing the same inferred V gene, J gene, and CDR3 amino acid sequence. Percentage overlap between repertoires was calculated by dividing the number of shared unique clonotypes by the size of the smaller repertoire. Repertoire richness was assessed with RTK rarefaction, the Chao1 estimator, and Recon v2.1 estimates of unobserved clonotypes. For all TCRbeta clonotypes obtained by the gDNA method from a few donors, generation probabilities were computed with OLGA. The table comes from immuneACCESS by way of TCRdb, which keeps in-frame sequences with V and J called. Part of the clones is missing from these tables; in studies checked, under half for an unresolved V gene and the rest for unknown reasons. V and J calls and clone size follow that table, whereas D and trimming were derived from the DNA. This sample gives around 1,900,000 clones in total; around 93% of them show up just once. Around 1.7% of the sample is taken by the ten largest.

CD8 naive samples were CD45RO-negative cells positively selected for CCR7, giving a CD45RA+CCR7+ population that excluded TemRA cells. Healthy HIV-negative adults with no recently reported acute infections or vaccinations were included as donors. Every donor was a Caucasian adult living in Nashville, Tennessee, USA. Blood was obtained by leukapheresis, after which PBMCs were separated by Ficoll-Histopaque density gradient centrifugation and cryopreserved in liquid nitrogen vapor phase. Purity and quantity of every magnetically sorted T cell population were checked by analytical flow cytometry. From each sorted fraction, genomic DNA was isolated and quantified by UV absorbance on a Nanodrop 2000c.

The chain employs TRBV27 and TRBJ2-7; the central 8 bases match TRBD1. This TCR came from a man between 18 and 35 years old in good health. Some clones in this sample may be carry-over from other donors' samples. Input material: naive CD8+ T cells from PBMCs. Interpreted using the paper, the cell subset or site label stands for: CD45RA+CCR7+. The CDR3 corresponds to CASSGQGFSYEQYF. The nucleotide sequence reads as follows: TGTGCCAGCAGCGGACAGGGTTTCTCCTACGAGCAGTACTTC.